This T cell receptor (beta chain) was captured by sequencing in a study of blood T cell repertoires in COVID-19. Study information: From T cells, B-cell-depleted T cells, or PBMCs came the material, which was cDNA or gDNA.

Study members were between roughly 18 and 100 years old and lived in about two dozen US regions. The study assigned cohorts using participant-reported clinical history. Trimming removed 5 bases from V and 2 bases from J, with 14 bases in between. The CDR3 consists of 15 residues. Germline V gene sequence: CDR1 SEHNR, CDR2 FQNEAQ (reference sequence). In the authors' methods: Scientists estimated how many nucleated cells there were by amplifying reference gene primers. Profiled with immunoSEQ multiplex PCR; TCRdb holds only in-frame clones, not every one. The DNA gave D and trimming, while V, J and clone size come from that table. Of about 210,000 clones detected, approximately 86% appear once; the ten largest clones hold approximately 10%.

This chain connects TRBV7-9 to TRBJ2-3; perhaps TRBD1 as D (5 bases). The specimen was PBMCs or T cells enriched from blood (not recorded which). This TCR came from a young man with acute COVID-19. The CDR3 sequence: CASSPPTDFTDTQYF. As DNA, the CDR3 is TGTGCCAGCAGCCCACCGACAGATTTCACAGATACGCAGTATTTT.